A single T cell receptor delta chain is shown here with its context. Antigen: not known. This sample was taken from a study of Vδ1+ human thymocytes. The sorted cells were CD3+ Vdelta1+ Vdelta2- thymocytes from alphabeta-depleted thymus. Study-wide points: In the thymus, TRG and TRD repertoires looked highly polyclonal with Gaussian CDR3 lengths. Thymic delta-chain repertoires held roughly 20% Vdelta2 sequences and few Vdelta3, despite high sort purity.

Trimming cost V 4 bases and J 12 bases, with 36 bases left between them. CDR1 is TSWWSYY, CDR2 QGS, per germline. This CDR3 comprises 19 residues. RNA was extracted from the cells and then reverse transcribed. The CDR3 regions were amplified by multiplex PCR from V-gene primers to a constant-region primer. TCRdb fed the multiplex PCR reads into CATT to redo clone calling. The sample records over 65,000 delta-chain clones, about 35% being singletons. The chain carries TRDV1 and TRDJ1, with a weak D call TRDD3 (9 bases). Sequencing input: Vdelta1+ gamma-delta thymocytes from the thymus. Subset defined: FACS-sorted CD3+ TCRalphabeta- TCRVdelta1+ TCRVdelta2- thymocytes. The receptor's source is a boy under two years old who had congenital heart surgery. DNA for the CDR3: TGTGCTCTTGGGGTTTTACTTCCTACGGGATCTGGGGGATGGTCCGAAATCATCTTT. It encodes CALGVLLPTGSGGWSEIIF.